This TCR beta chain was retrieved from a study of molecular identifiers for immune sequencing clone quantification. Of note for this clonotype: A much larger clone is a single base away; this may be a read error.

Trimming took 1 base from V and 2 from J, leaving 18 bases between them. Looked up from germline, CDR1 is SGHDN and CDR2 is FVKESK. The CDR3 runs 19 residues. TCRdb re-analysed the PCR reads in MiXCR, keeping a single row per CDR3 protein. The sample includes around 470,000 distinct CDR3 sequences, about 22% seen only once; the top ten take 0.7% to 0.95%. This chain connects TRBV14 to TRBJ1-6; TRBD1 is a possible D gene (6 bases). This clonotype was sampled from a human donor in good health. Some libraries in this study had Jurkat cell RNA spiked in. The sequencing sample was made of naive CD8+ T cells from blood, with Jurkat cell RNA spiked in. Documented subset: FACS-sorted CD8+CD4-CCR7+CD45RA+ naive T cells. The chain's CDR3 is CASSQVGDTWSPYNSPLHF. CDR3 coding DNA: TGTGCCAGCAGCCAAGTGGGGGACACCTGGAGCCCCTATAATTCACCCCTCCACTTT.